Presented here are 9 T cell receptor beta chains from one specimen sequenced in a study of T cell repertoires in cytomegalovirus infection. MiXCR, applied by TCRdb to the reads, yields one record per CDR3 protein. The sample has roughly 120,000 distinct CDR3 sequences, about 9.5% seen once. Their recognized antigens are unknown. What was sequenced was PBMCs, sequenced either directly or after in vitro stimulation (not recorded which). The receptors derive from a human donor in good health (CMV status not recorded). Some clones in this sample may be carry-over from other donors' samples.

This chain connects TRBV29-1 to TRBJ1-1; D uncertain. Trimming left V 5 bases short and J 4 bases short, with 11 bases between. CDR3 length: 12 residues. The germline V gene encodes CDR1 SQVTM and CDR2 ANQGSEA. The CDR3 DNA is TGCAGCGTTCGCGGGGTAGCCACTGAAGCTTTCTTT. The encoded protein is CSVRGVATEAFF. Complete variable domain (other parts from reference TRBV29-1 and TRBJ1-1): SAVISQKPSRDICQRGTSLTIQCQVDSQVTMMFWYRQQPGQSLTLIATANQGSEATYESGFVIDKFPISRPNLTFSTLTVSNMSPEDSSIYLCSVRGVATEAFFGQGTRLTVV.

In this sample, this clonotype turned up many times. The gene calls are TRBV4-1 and TRBJ2-5, with 8 bases identical to TRBD2. The CDR3 is 17 residues long. Germline V gives CDR1 MGHRA, CDR2 YSYEKL. With 6 bases clipped from V and 0 bases from J, the junction kept 12 bases outside the gene matches. The CDR3 DNA is TGCGCCAGCAGTCGTGCGGCGGCTAGCGGGCACCAAGAGACCCAGTACTTC. Translating gives CASSRAAASGHQETQYF.

The table lists this clonotype with a few counts. This chain joins TRBV5-5 and TRBJ2-7; a weak D match, TRBD2 (6 bases). Trimming cost V 6 bases and J 3 bases, with 19 bases left between them. Germline assignment: CDR1 SGHKS and CDR2 YYEKEE (reference sequence). There are 15 residues in the CDR3. The CDR3 reads CASNANRGLRYEQYF. In DNA, the CDR3 is TGTGCCAGCAACGCAAACAGAGGACTACGCTACGAGCAGTACTTC.

This clonotype has a count of ten or more. The V call is TRBV7-3, the J call TRBJ2-5; D perhaps matches TRBD1 (6 bases). The CDR3 runs to 16 residues. Germline CDR1 and CDR2: SGHTA and FQGTGA. V lost 6 bases, J lost 2 bases, and 19 bases lay in between. The CDR3 protein is CASSLGPWGQQETQYF. CDR3 DNA: TGTGCCAGCAGTCTTGGGCCTTGGGGACAACAAGAGACCCAGTACTTC.

This clonotype was counted a few times. Here the CDR3 DNA reads TGTGCCAGCAGGCAAGAAGGGGCCTACGAGCAGTACGTC. Residues: CASRQEGAYEQYV. V usage is TRBV14 and J usage is TRBJ2-7; a weak D match, TRBD1 (5 bases). The V gene's germline CDR1 is SGHDN and CDR2 FVKESK. This CDR3 is built from 13 residues.

This clonotype showed up many times. The V and J genes are TRBV7-2 and TRBJ1-2, with TRBD1 matching over 7 bases. V trimming: 5 bases; J trimming: 4 bases; junction bases outside the gene matches: 7. This CDR3 region has 14 residues. The V gene's germline CDR1 is SGHTA and CDR2 FQGNSA. This chain's CDR3 is CASSAMGQLYGYTF. The CDR3 coding sequence is TGTGCCAGCAGCGCGATGGGACAGCTCTATGGCTACACCTTC.

This clonotype was detected many times. The chain couples TRBV19 to TRBJ2-7; no clear D gene. The germline CDR1 and CDR2 sequences are LNHDA and SQIVND (reference sequence). Trimming shortened V by 8 bases and J by 5 bases, and 13 bases separated the two germline ends. The CDR3 runs 12 residues. The CDR3 region is CASWVLWDEQYV. The CDR3 DNA reads as TGTGCCAGTTGGGTGCTTTGGGACGAGCAGTACGTC.

This chain links TRBV18 with TRBJ1-1; maybe TRBD1 (5 bases). In germline, CDR1 is KGHSH, CDR2 LQKENI. V lost 3 bases, J lost 1 base, and 15 bases lay in between. This CDR3 contains 16 residues. The CDR3 region has the DNA TGTGCCAGCTCACCCCCGGCAGGGAACGGGAACACTGAAGCTTTCTTT. Protein product: CASSPPAGNGNTEAFF.

This clonotype has a count of ten or more. Written as DNA, the CDR3 is TGTGCCAGCAGTGTATTCGAGAATCAGCCCCAGCATTTT. Protein product: CASSVFENQPQHF. The V call is TRBV2, the J call TRBJ1-5; D remains unclear. The V end was cut by 4 bases, the J end by 4 bases, with 8 bases between. Germline values: CDR1 SNHLY, CDR2 FYNNEI. The CDR3 has 13 amino acids.